This is a list of T cell receptor beta chains from one sample in a study of beta chain features in type 1 diabetes. Only in-frame clones appear in the TCRdb table, and some are missing; sequencing was by immunoSEQ multiplex PCR. The table has more than 8,500 clones, approximately 80% seen once; the top ten hold 1.3% to 1.5%. Sample: Tregs from blood. These receptors came from a woman between 18 and 30 years old in good health. The CDR3 runs from the conserved cysteine through the conserved F or W. D genes are given only for firm matches. Expanded clones are given a class, and other clones once, few, many or no size at all.

D | J | V | size | DNA | CDR3
NA | TRBJ1-1 | TRBV4-1 | few | TGCGCCAGCAGCCATCCGAGGAGGGAGATGAACACTGAAGCTTTCTTT | CASSHPRREMNTEAFF
NA | TRBJ2-2 | TRBV5-4 | NA | TGTGCCAGCAGCTTATCGTCGGGGGAGCTGTTTTTT | CASSLSSGELFF
NA | TRBJ1-1 | TRBV25-1 | NA | TGTGCCAGCAGTTCCAACTACAGGGTGAACACTGAAGCTTTCTTT | CASSSNYRVNTEAFF
TRBD1 | TRBJ1-1 | TRBV5-1 | once | TGCGCCAGCGGACTCCGGGGACAGGGGAACACTGAAGCTTTCTTT | CASGLRGQGNTEAFF
NA | TRBJ1-5 | TRBV23-1 | few | TGCGCCAGCAGTCAAGGCGGGGCATCCCTTTCGTATAGCAATCAGCCCCAGCATTTT | CASSQGGASLSYSNQPQHF
NA | TRBJ2-7 | TRBV6-6 | few | TGTGCCAGCAGTTACAGGGGTTACGAGCAGTACTTC | CASSYRGYEQYF
TRBD1 | TRBJ1-5 | TRBV7-2 | NA | TGTGCCAGCAGCTTAGGCGACAGGGCTCGCCAGCCCCAGCATTTT | CASSLGDRARQPQHF
TRBD1 | TRBJ1-2 | TRBV6-5 | once | TGTGCCAGCAGACCAACAGGGGTATCTGGCTACACCTTC | CASRPTGVSGYTF
NA | TRBJ1-1 | TRBV7-9 | NA | TGTGCCAGCAGCTTATCGGTGAACACTGAAGCTTTCTTT | CASSLSVNTEAFF
NA | TRBJ1-2 | TRBV5-6 | few | TGTGCCAGCAGCCTCAGGGCGGGGAGAAGTGGCTACACCTTC | CASSLRAGRSGYTF
NA | TRBJ2-5 | TRBV18 | NA | TGTGCCAGCTCACCACGGCCAGGGGCCAAACAGGGAGAGACCCAGTACTTC | CASSPRPGAKQGETQYF
NA | TRBJ1-2 | TRBV4-1 | NA | TGCGCCAGCAGCCACGCGACAGGATTCGGTGGCTACACCTTC | CASSHATGFGGYTF
NA | TRBJ2-7 | TRBV18 | NA | TGTGCCAGCTCACCGCTACCCCCCCTTTACGAGCAGTACTTC | CASSPLPPLYEQYF
TRBD2 | TRBJ2-1 | TRBV5-1 | NA | TGCGCCAGCAGCTTGACCCTAGCGGGGGCCCTATCAACGCACAATGAGCAGTTCTTC | CASSLTLAGALSTHNEQFF
NA | TRBJ1-1 | TRBV30 | once | TGTGCCTGTCGGGGAGAAAGGAACACTGAAGCTTTCTTT | CACRGERNTEAFF
NA | TRBJ1-1 | TRBV5-1 | NA | TGCGCCAGCTCCCGAAGAGGGGGATCGGGTGAAGCTTTCTTT | CASSRRGGSGEAFF
TRBD2 | TRBJ2-1 | TRBV28 | NA | TGTGCCAGCAGACGGACTAGCGGGATTTTCAATGAGCAGTTCTTC | CASRRTSGIFNEQFF
NA | TRBJ1-1 | TRBV4-1 | NA | TGCGCCAGCAGCCAAGTAGGTGAGGGGGTTGGCACTGAAGCTTTCTTT | CASSQVGEGVGTEAFF
TRBD2 | TRBJ2-3 | TRBV18 | NA | TGTGCCAGCTCACCTACATACCGGACTAGCGGGAGCACAGATACGCAGTATTTT | CASSPTYRTSGSTDTQYF
NA | TRBJ1-6 | TRBV14 | NA | TGTGCCAGCAGCCAAGGAGTCCGGTATAATTCACCCCTCCACTTT | CASSQGVRYNSPLHF
NA | TRBJ2-3 | TRBV10-3 | NA | TGTGCCACGCTAGAGGAAGGGGGTACGCAGTATTTT | CATLEEGGTQYF
NA | TRBJ1-1 | TRBV30 | NA | TGTGCCTGGAGCACAGGGCCGGTTGCTTTCTTT | CAWSTGPVAFF
NA | TRBJ2-2 | TRBV4-1 | NA | TGCGCCAGCAGCCCCCTTATACACAGGGATCACACCGGGGAGCTGTTTTTT | CASSPLIHRDHTGELFF
TRBD1 | TRBJ1-2 | TRBV19 | NA | TGTGCCAGTAGTTCCTGGACAGGGGTCTTCCCAAACTATGGCTACACCTTC | CASSSWTGVFPNYGYTF
NA | TRBJ2-7 | TRBV5-5 | NA | TGTGCCAGCAGCTTGTGGGCGGGGAGCTCCTACGAGCAGTACTTC | CASSLWAGSSYEQYF
NA | TRBJ1-1 | TRBV20-1 | NA | TGCAGTGCTCAAACAGGCCCCGAAGCTTTCTTT | CSAQTGPEAFF
TRBD1 | TRBJ1-5 | TRBV7-9 | NA | TGTGCCAGCAGCGCCGAGACAGGGACGGGCAATCAGCCCCAGCATTTT | CASSAETGTGNQPQHF
NA | TRBJ2-3 | TRBV6-1 | NA | TGTGCCAGCAGGGATGGAATAGGGGGAAATACGCAGTATTTT | CASRDGIGGNTQYF
TRBD1 | TRBJ1-6 | TRBV13 | once | TGTGCCAGCACCCCGGGAGCAGGGGGACCCTATAATTCACCCCTCCACTTT | CASTPGAGGPYNSPLHF
NA | TRBJ1-1 | TRBV5-1 | NA | TGCGCCAGCAGCTTGCGGGGGGCCCCTGGGAGAACTTTCTTT | CASSLRGAPGRTFF
TRBD2 | TRBJ2-2 | TRBV5-4 | NA | TGTGCCAGCAGCCGACTGGCGGGGGGGCCCCCAATCCCAGCCGGGGAGCTGTTTTTT | CASSRLAGGPPIPAGELFF
NA | TRBJ2-1 | TRBV7-2 | NA | TGTGCCAGCATCGAGCGCAGCGCGGGCTACAATGAGCAGTTCTTC | CASIERSAGYNEQFF
NA | TRBJ2-2 | TRBV11-2 | NA | TGTGCCAGCAGCTTCGCCCCCGTCAGTAGCGGAGCCCTCCGGGAGCTGTTTTTT | CASSFAPVSSGALRELFF
NA | TRBJ2-2 | TRBV5-1 | NA | TGCGCCAGCAGCTTGGGGCTAGCGATGAACACCGGGGAGCTGTTTTTT | CASSLGLAMNTGELFF
NA | TRBJ2-7 | TRBV2 | NA | TGTGCCAGCAATCCAGACGGGAAAGGCCACGAGCAGTACTTC | CASNPDGKGHEQYF
NA | TRBJ2-3 | TRBV18 | NA | TGTGCCAGCTCCCTCGACATGGGTAGCACAGATACGCAGTATTTT | CASSLDMGSTDTQYF
TRBD1 | TRBJ1-1 | TRBV19 | NA | TGTGCCAGTACCTCGGACAGGGGGCGAACTGAAGCTTTCTTT | CASTSDRGRTEAFF
NA | TRBJ2-5 | TRBV19 | NA | TGTGCCAGTAGTTTCTCCACCTTAGGAGCGGGACATTTAGGAGTGCAGTACTTC | CASSFSTLGAGHLGVQYF
NA | TRBJ1-3 | TRBV18 | NA | TGTGCCAGCTCACCCAGGAGGTCTTCTGGAAACACCATATATTTT | CASSPRRSSGNTIYF
NA | TRBJ2-3 | TRBV18 | NA | TGTGCCAGCTCACTCGGACAGCTCGATACGCAGTATTTT | CASSLGQLDTQYF
TRBD1 | TRBJ1-5 | TRBV4-1 | NA | TGCGCCAGCAGCCCCGCCCCGGGACAGGGACCGAATAGCAATCAGCCCCAGCATTTT | CASSPAPGQGPNSNQPQHF